The 23 T cell receptor beta chains listed next were all sequenced from one sample in a study of blood T cell repertoires in COVID-19 (dated by TCRdb to between 2020 and 2021). Library generation was performed with the immunoSEQ multiplex PCR assay. TCRdb carries this immuneACCESS record with in-frame sequences only. Its versions omit some clonotypes, under half of them owing to an unresolved V gene in the studies checked, with the rest unexplained. This sample has fewer than 150,000 clones in its table, and approximately 83% of those were observed once. Approximately 16% of the sample is taken by the ten largest. Sequences were obtained from peripheral blood. Source of these receptors: a woman aged 45-60 years who had recovered from COVID-19.

This clone was picked up a small number of times. V and J are TRBV19 and TRBJ1-1; maybe TRBD1 (5 bases). CDR1 is LNHDA and CDR2 is SQIVND in the germline V gene (reference sequence). Trimming took off 5 bases at V and 8 bases at J, with 18 bases between the two ends. This CDR3 is built from 14 residues. The CDR3 spells CASSALGDSLEAFF. The CDR3 DNA sequence: TGTGCCAGTAGTGCTTTAGGGGACTCTCTCGAAGCTTTCTTT.

Of note for this clone: Its ends do not fully match the called genes, so a read error is possible. The chain carries TRBV30 and TRBJ1-2; no reliable D call. The CDR3 sequence is 13 residues long. CDR1 GTSNPN and CDR2 SVGIG come from the germline V gene (reference sequence). CDR3 amino acids: CALDPAGNNGYTF. As DNA, the CDR3 is TGTGCCCTGGACCCTGCGGGTAACAATGGCTACACCTTC. Filled out from reference TRBV30 and TRBJ1-2, the complete variable domain reads SQTIHQWPATLVQPVGSPLSLECTVEGTSNPNLYWYRQAAGRGLQLLFYSVGIGQISSEVPQNLSASRPQDRQFILSSKKLLLSDSGFYLCALDPAGNNGYTFGSGTRLTVV.

The chain joins TRBV5-1 to TRBJ2-5; TRBD1 matches 7 bases. The germline CDR1 and CDR2 sequences are SGHRS and YFSETQ. The CDR3 is 14 amino acids. V lost 4 bases to trimming and J lost 5 bases; unmatched junction nucleotides: 8. CDR3 sequence: CASSLTGLEETQYF. For the CDR3, the DNA is TGCGCCAGCAGCCTGACAGGGTTAGAGGAGACCCAGTACTTC.

This chain joins TRBV27 and TRBJ1-2; 8 bases align to TRBD1. The CDR3 runs 14 residues. With V trimmed by 5 bases and J by 8 bases, 10 bases remained unmatched. Germline CDR1 is MNHEY and CDR2 is SMNVEV (reference sequence). The CDR3 DNA reads as TGTGCCAGCAGTAGCCGCGGGACAGGATGGGGCTACACCTTC. Encoded protein: CASSSRGTGWGYTF.

This chain uses TRBV3-1 (or the pseudogene TRBV3-2) with TRBJ2-7, with TRBD1 identical over 11 bases. The CDR3 sequence is 14 residues long. Germline V gene sequence: CDR1 LGHDT, CDR2 YNNKEL (reference sequence). V lost 4 bases, J lost 6 bases, and 5 bases stayed unmatched. The CDR3 sequence: CASSPRTGGAEQYF. The CDR3 coding sequence is TGTGCCAGCAGCCCCCGGACAGGGGGCGCCGAGCAGTACTTC.

This chain connects TRBV2 to TRBJ1-5; 9 nucleotides match TRBD1. Germline V gives CDR1 SNHLY, CDR2 FYNNEI. V gave up 5 bases and J gave up 3 bases; unmatched junction bases: 2. The CDR3 totals 14 residues. DNA of the CDR3: TGTGCCAGCAGTCGGGACAGGGCCAATCAGCCCCAGCATTTT. This translates into CASSRDRANQPQHF.

The rearrangement uses TRBV10-3 and TRBJ2-3, with TRBD2 identical over 7 bases. Germline-derived CDR1 and CDR2 are ENHRY and SYGVKD. The length of the CDR3 is 15 residues. V lost 3 bases to trimming and J lost 0 bases; unmatched junction nucleotides: 3. The CDR3 DNA is TGTGCCATCAGTGAACGCGGGAGAAGCACAGATACGCAGTATTTT. Translation: CAISERGRSTDTQYF.

The rearrangement uses TRBV21-1 and TRBJ2-7; TRBD2, the table's D call, was not compared with the DNA. TRBV21-1 is shown as a pseudogene. This CDR3 region has 14 residues. CDR3 amino acids: CASSKDPRIYEQYF. CDR3 bases: TGTGCCAGCAGCAAAGATCCGCGGATTTACGAGCAGTACTTC.

For the CDR3, the DNA is TGCGCCAGCAGCCCATTAGGGACTAGCGGGGGGGCAACAGATACGCAGTATTTT. Its protein is CASSPLGTSGGATDTQYF. The chain has TRBV4-1 and TRBJ2-3, with TRBD2 matching 16 bases. Unmatched junction bases numbered 7, after V lost 4 bases and J lost 3 bases. The germline gives CDR1 MGHRA, CDR2 YSYEKL. This CDR3 is built from 18 residues.

This chain connects TRBV7-8 to TRBJ2-2; tentative D call: TRBD1 (5 bases). V was trimmed by 5 bases and J by 2 bases, leaving 15 bases between them. There are 16 residues in the CDR3. Germline V lookup: CDR1 SGHVS, CDR2 FQNEAQ. CDR3 amino acids: CASSHRPGLNTGELFF. The CDR3 DNA follows: TGTGCCAGCAGCCACAGACCAGGGCTCAACACCGGGGAGCTGTTTTTT. The full variable domain, with the rest looked up from reference TRBV7-8 and TRBJ2-2, is GAGVSQSPRYKVAKRGQDVALRCDPISGHVSLFWYQQALGQGPEFLTYFQNEAQLDKSGLPSDRFFAERPEGSVSTLKIQRTQQEDSAVYLCASSHRPGLNTGELFFGEGSRLTVL.

This clone occurred once. This chain links TRBV9 with TRBJ1-4; D unresolved. V was shortened by 0 bases and J by 3 bases, with 12 bases between the two germline ends. The CDR3 runs 16 residues. The germline V gene encodes CDR1 SGDLS and CDR2 YYNGEE. The CDR3 region has the DNA TGTGCCAGCAGCGTAGGCGGGGTAGCGGCTAATGAAAAACTGTTTTTT. It encodes CASSVGGVAANEKLFF.

The J gene is TRBJ2-1, the V gene TRBV19, with TRBD2 matching over 11 bases. From germline, CDR1 is LNHDA and CDR2 SQIVND (reference sequence). The CDR3 sequence is 13 residues long. The CDR3 sequence is CGSGTSGNNEQFF. As DNA, the CDR3 is TGTGGGTCCGGGACTAGCGGAAACAATGAGCAGTTCTTC.

The genes are TRBV29-1 and TRBJ2-7; TRBD2 matches 12 bases. V shed 7 bases, J shed 4 bases, and the junction held 2 bases outside the gene matches. Per the germline V gene, CDR1 is SQVTM and CDR2 is ANQGSEA. The CDR3 runs 12 residues. CDR3 residues: CSAGTSGYEQYF. The CDR3 DNA reads as TGCAGCGCCGGGACTAGCGGGTACGAGCAGTACTTC.

The CDR3 protein is CATSRDLPRHGAYEQYF. The CDR3 coding sequence is TGTGCCACCAGCAGAGATTTGCCCAGGCACGGCGCCTACGAGCAGTACTTC. J is TRBJ2-7 and V is TRBV15; unclear D gene. Germline V gene data show CDR1 as LNHNV and CDR2 as YYDKDF (reference sequence). CDR3 length equals 17 residues. The ends were cut back, 0 bases at V and 2 bases at J, with 17 bases in the middle.

Only a few counts were recorded for this clone. The chain has TRBV18 and TRBJ2-7, with D possibly matching TRBD1 (5 bases). Germline loops: CDR1 KGHSH, CDR2 LQKENI. V was pared by 3 bases and J by 1 base, with 7 bases between. The CDR3 is 13 amino acids. The CDR3 bases are TGTGCCAGCTCACCCGACAGTTCCTACGAGCAGTACTTC. Amino acids: CASSPDSSYEQYF.

The gene calls are TRBV7-7 and TRBJ2-5; D is possibly TRBD1 (6 bases). From germline, CDR1 is SSHAT and CDR2 FNYEAQ (reference sequence). The CDR3 loop spans 14 amino acids. V was shortened by 2 bases and J by 5 bases, with 12 bases between the two germline ends. The CDR3 region is CASSLSRRGETQYF. CDR3 DNA sequence: TGTGCCAGCAGCTTATCCCGCAGGGGCGAGACCCAGTACTTC.

The CDR3 region is CASSKARARGSYEQYF. The CDR3 coding sequence is TGTGCCAGCAGCAAAGCCAGGGCCAGGGGGTCCTACGAGCAGTACTTC. This chain links TRBV21-1 with TRBJ2-7; TRBD1 reflects the table's D call only, with no check against the DNA. TRBV21-1 represents a pseudogene. This CDR3 is built from 16 residues.

The V and J genes are TRBV5-1 and TRBJ1-1; TRBD1 matches at 7 bases. Germline CDR1 is SGHRS and CDR2 is YFSETQ. Trimming removed 4 bases from V and 4 bases from J; junction bases left unmatched: 7. The CDR3 is made up of 14 amino acids. CDR3 sequence (DNA): TGCGCCAGCAGCCCTACCCGGACAGGCACTGAAGCTTTCTTT. This gives the protein CASSPTRTGTEAFF.

J is TRBJ2-2 and V is TRBV19; 8 bases are a match to TRBD1. Germline CDR1 and CDR2: LNHDA and SQIVND (reference sequence). J was trimmed by 9 bases and V by 5 bases; bases with no gene match: 8. The CDR3 is 14 amino acids. The CDR3 is CASSLGQVARELFF. As DNA, the CDR3 is TGTGCCAGTAGTCTGGGACAGGTAGCGAGGGAGCTGTTTTTT.

This sequence joins TRBV7-2 and TRBJ1-1, with D possibly being TRBD1 (6 bases). Trimming cost V 2 bases and J 10 bases, with 11 bases left between them. The germline CDR1 and CDR2 sequences are SGHTA and FQGNSA. This CDR3 comprises 12 residues. This CDR3 is CASSLQGFVAFF. CDR3 sequence (DNA): TGTGCCAGCAGCTTACAGGGGTTTGTAGCTTTCTTT.

A single count supports this clone. This chain joins TRBV2 and TRBJ2-5, with D tentatively TRBD1 (5 bases). V lost 5 bases and J 5 bases, leaving 18 bases between the germline ends. Germline V gene sequence: CDR1 SNHLY, CDR2 FYNNEI. The CDR3 consists of 15 residues. This CDR3 is CASSPQGLSRETQYF. CDR3 in DNA: TGTGCCAGCAGTCCCCAGGGCCTTTCCAGGGAGACCCAGTACTTC.

V usage is TRBV6-5 and J usage is TRBJ2-3; the match to TRBD2 covers 9 bases. The CDR3 runs to 15 residues. The junction had 9 bases not matched to a gene; V was cut back by 5 bases and J by 6 bases. Looked up from germline, CDR1 is MNHEY and CDR2 is SVGAGI. The CDR3 DNA sequence: TGTGCCAGCAGTCCGTCTAGCGGGATTGGCGATACGCAGTATTTT. Its protein is CASSPSSGIGDTQYF.

The CDR3 nucleotides read TGTGCCAGCAGCCCGTTGTCCAGCACAGATACGCAGTATTTT. It codes for CASSPLSSTDTQYF. This chain links TRBV11-2 with TRBJ2-3; D is unresolved. Trimming shortened V by 5 bases and J by 0 bases, and 9 bases separated the two germline ends. Per germline, CDR1 SGHAT and CDR2 FQNNGV. This CDR3 region has 14 residues.